The present T cell receptor (beta chain) was sequenced within a study of T cells after yellow fever vaccination. This clonotype was recorded at least ten times. MiXCR was run by TCRdb on the 5' RACE reads, yielding one entry per CDR3 protein. Here the sample spans about 300,000 distinct CDR3 sequences, around 10% being singletons. The CDR3 has 15 amino acids. Deletions cut 4 bases from V and 2 bases from J, with 15 bases between. Germline CDR1 SGDLS, CDR2 YYNGEE. The TCR sequence derives from a man in his late teens or twenties who received the YFV17D yellow fever vaccine. The rearrangement links TRBV9 to TRBJ1-1; perhaps TRBD1 as D (5 bases). This specimen consisted of CD4+ T cells sorted from PBMCs, obtained 5 days after the yellow fever booster vaccination. This chain's CDR3 is CASSPSAGQNTEAFF. The CDR3 nucleotides are TGTGCCAGCAGCCCGAGTGCGGGGCAAAACACTGAAGCTTTCTTT. Looking up the rest from reference TRBV9 and TRBJ1-1 gives the full variable domain: DSGVTQTPKHLITATGQRVTLRCSPRSGDLSVYWYQQSLDQGLQFLIQYYNGEERAKGNILERFSAQQFPDLHSELNLSSLELGDSALYFCASSPSAGQNTEAFFGQGTRLTVV.